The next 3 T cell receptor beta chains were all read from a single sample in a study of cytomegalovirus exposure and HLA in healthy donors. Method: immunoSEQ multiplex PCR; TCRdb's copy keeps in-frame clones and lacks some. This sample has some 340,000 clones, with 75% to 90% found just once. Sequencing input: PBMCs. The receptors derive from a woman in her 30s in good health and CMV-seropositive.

CDR3 protein: CASSKQGNTEAFF. The CDR3 DNA follows: TGCGCCAGCAGCAAACAGGGAAACACTGAAGCTTTCTTT. The V call is TRBV5-1, the J call TRBJ1-1, with D possibly matching TRBD1 (6 bases). The CDR3 covers 13 residues. CDR1 and CDR2 from the germline V gene are SGHRS and YFSETQ. Between the trimmed V and J ends, which lost 4 bases and 2 bases, there was a span of 9 bases. Based on the CDR3 plus reference TRBV5-1 and TRBJ1-1, the full variable domain is KAGVTQTPRYLIKTRGQQVTLSCSPISGHRSVSWYQQTPGQGLQFLFEYFSETQRNKGNFPGRFSGRQFSNSRSEMNVSTLELGDSALYLCASSKQGNTEAFFGQGTRLTVV.

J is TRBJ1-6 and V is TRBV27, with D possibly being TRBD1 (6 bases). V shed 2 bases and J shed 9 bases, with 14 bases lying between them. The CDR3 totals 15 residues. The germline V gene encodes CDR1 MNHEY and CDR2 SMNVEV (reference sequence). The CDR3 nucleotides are TGTGCCAGCAGTTTAGGCCCAGGGGTAACTTCACCCCTCCACTTT. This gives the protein CASSLGPGVTSPLHF.

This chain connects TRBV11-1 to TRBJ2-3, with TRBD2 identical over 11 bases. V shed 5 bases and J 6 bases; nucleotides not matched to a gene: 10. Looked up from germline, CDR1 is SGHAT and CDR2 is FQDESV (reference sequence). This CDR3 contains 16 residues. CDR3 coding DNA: TGTGCCAGCAGCCCCACGACTAGCGGGGCACGGGATACGCAGTATTTT. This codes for CASSPTTSGARDTQYF.